Sequencing of this T cell receptor beta chain was carried out in a study of T-cell reconstitution after alpha-beta-depleted transplantation in children. The table lists this clonotype with many counts. Its target is not known. The authors prepared the TCRbeta library with unique molecular identifiers. TCRdb called the PCR reads again in MiXCR, with one record for every CDR3 protein. The sample holds around 250,000 distinct CDR3 sequences, less than 9% seen once. V lost 9 bases, J lost 0 bases, and 9 bases lay in between. Germline values: CDR1 MNHEY, CDR2 SVGAGI. The CDR3 loop spans 12 amino acids. Points from the study as a whole: After transplant, high TCRbeta diversity at day 60 in some patients arose from surviving recipient T cells and thymic progenitors. At the one-year point after transplant, T-cell counts and TCRbeta diversity were found to come mostly from T cells that had been newly produced. Expanded graft clones numbering several hundred reportedly gave rise to alpha-beta T cells about two months after transplant.

The rearrangement uses TRBV6-5 and TRBJ2-7, with a weak D call TRBD1 (5 bases). The material sequenced was PBMCs, mostly from graft donor cells, taken 180 days after TCRalphabeta/CD19-depleted stem cell transplant. The TCR was taken from a male patient aged 10 to 17 who had a stem cell transplant for acute lymphoblastic leukemia, so the T cells may come from the graft donor. The CDR3 DNA reads as TGTGCCAGTTTCGACAGCTCCTACGAGCAGTACTTC. Translating gives CASFDSSYEQYF.